The present TCR beta chain was sequenced within a study of T cells in tuberculosis. At study entry, adolescents had tuberculin skin tests and IGRA screening. Germline CDR1 is MNHEY and CDR2 is SVGAGI. The length of the CDR3 is 13 residues. The junction had 1 base not matched to a gene; V was cut back by 6 bases and J by 2 bases. The repertoire was sequenced with immunoSEQ multiplex PCR; TCRdb's copy has only in-frame clones and lacks some. The data hold about 30,000 clones, with 93% observed a single time. Overall study findings and caveats: Active tuberculosis TCR-alpha repertoires lay closer to GMM-specific TCRs than IGRA-negative controls, suggesting clonal expansion.

This clone was picked up one time. Its antigen is not identified. This receptor was obtained from a donor aged 10-29 years with latent tuberculosis or without tuberculosis infection. This chain uses TRBV6-5 with TRBJ2-3; 8 nucleotides agree with TRBD1. Specimen: PBMCs. CDR3: CASRTGDTDTQYF. DNA for the CDR3: TGTGCCAGCAGGACAGGGGACACAGATACGCAGTATTTT.